These T cell receptor beta chains were read from a single sample in a study of shared clonotypes between healthy human individuals. Using immunoSEQ multiplex PCR, the repertoire was profiled, and TCRdb retains in-frame clones only, with some absent. This sample yields some 320,000 clones, of which more than 75% are seen a single time; 15% to 20% belongs to the top ten. Sequencing used memory CD8+ T cells sorted from blood. These receptor sequences come from a young man in good health. The CDR3 runs from the conserved cysteine through the conserved F or W. Each record gives: D gene, clone size, V gene, J gene, CDR3 DNA, CDR3 protein. D genes are given only for firm matches. Clone size is shown for a subset of rows, as once, few, many or a class of expanded clone.

TRBD1	NA	TRBV27	TRBJ2-7	TGTGCCAGCAGTATCCAGGGGGCATCTCTCGAGCAGTACTTC	CASSIQGASLEQYF
TRBD2	NA	TRBV5-1	TRBJ2-2	TGCGCCAGCAGCCCCTGGGGACTAGCGGGGCCCGGGGAGCTGTTTTTT	CASSPWGLAGPGELFF
TRBD1	NA	TRBV15	TRBJ1-2	TGTGCCACCAGCAGCCCAGGGGGCTATGGCTACACCTTC	CATSSPGGYGYTF
NA	NA	TRBV5-1	TRBJ2-5	TGCGCCAGCAGCTTGGTAGGGGATCAAGTGACCCAGTACTTC	CASSLVGDQVTQYF
NA	few	TRBV4-3	TRBJ2-3	TGCGCCAGCAGCCAAGATAGGGTTAGCGGACCCACAGATACGCAGTATTTT	CASSQDRVSGPTDTQYF
TRBD2	NA	TRBV6-1	TRBJ2-5	TGTGCCAGCAGTGAAATCGGGGGCGGGAGCGGGAGTCAGGGGACCCAGTACTTC	CASSEIGGGSGSQGTQYF
NA	NA	TRBV28	TRBJ1-4	TGTGCCAGCAAACGATCAGGCGAAAAACTGTTTTTT	CASKRSGEKLFF
TRBD2	NA	TRBV28	TRBJ2-7	TGTGCCAGCAGAGGGTCGGGGGGGAGCTACGAGCAGTACTTC	CASRGSGGSYEQYF
NA	few	TRBV13	TRBJ2-4	TGTGCCAGCAGCTTAGAGGGGGGCAGCAACATTCAGTACTTC	CASSLEGGSNIQYF
NA	NA	TRBV7-2	TRBJ2-7	TGTGCCAGCAGCTCCTGGGGCGCTTACTCCTACGAGCAGTACTTC	CASSSWGAYSYEQYF
TRBD1	NA	TRBV6-1	TRBJ1-2	TGTGCCAGCAAAGACAGGGGAAGGTATGGCTACACCTTC	CASKDRGRYGYTF
NA	NA	TRBV7-9	TRBJ2-5	TGTGCCAGCAGCTATCCCCCAGGATCGGGGGATAAAGAGACCCAGTACTTC	CASSYPPGSGDKETQYF
TRBD1	NA	TRBV11-2	TRBJ2-7	TGTGCCAGCAGCTTAGATCAGGGGGCCTCCTACGAGCAGTACTTC	CASSLDQGASYEQYF
TRBD1	NA	TRBV25-1	TRBJ1-4	TGTGCCAGCAGCGCCATACCGGGACAGGCCCTTAGCCCTGAAAAACTGTTTTTT	CASSAIPGQALSPEKLFF
TRBD2	NA	TRBV11-1	TRBJ2-5	TGTGCCAGCAGCTTCGGGACTAGCGGGGGCCCGGCAGAGACCCAGTACTTC	CASSFGTSGGPAETQYF
NA	once	TRBV7-9	TRBJ2-1	TGTGCCAGCAGCTTACGCCCCGGGATCTATGAGCAGTTCTTC	CASSLRPGIYEQFF
TRBD2	NA	TRBV18	TRBJ2-5	TGTGCCAGCTCACCGGCAGCGGGAGGGCTCGAAGAGACCCAGTACTTC	CASSPAAGGLEETQYF
TRBD2	NA	TRBV4-1	TRBJ2-1	TGCGCCAGCCGGTGGGCAATAAGCGGGGGAGCGAATGAGCAGTTCTTC	CASRWAISGGANEQFF
TRBD1	many	TRBV5-1	TRBJ2-2	TGCGCCACCAATAGAGGGACAGGGGAACGTCCCGGGGAGCTGTTTTTT	CATNRGTGERPGELFF
NA	many	TRBV29-1	TRBJ1-3	TGCAGCGTCGAAACATGGGAGGAATCTGGAAACACCATATATTTT	CSVETWEESGNTIYF
TRBD2	NA	TRBV18	TRBJ2-1	TGTGCCAGCTCACCTTTCTCGAGTAGCGGGGACCACAATGAGCAGTTCTTC	CASSPFSSSGDHNEQFF
NA	many	TRBV27	TRBJ2-2	TGTGCCAGCAGTTTTACAGTTTGGGACACCGGGGAGCTGTTTTTT	CASSFTVWDTGELFF
NA	NA	TRBV5-1	TRBJ2-7	TGCGCCAGCAGCCAGGACGGTTACGAGCAGTACTTC	CASSQDGYEQYF
TRBD1	NA	TRBV28	TRBJ2-7	TGTGCCAGCAGTTTGTGGGGACAGGGAAACGAGCAGTACTTC	CASSLWGQGNEQYF
TRBD1	NA	TRBV7-9	TRBJ2-7	TGTGCCAGCAGCCCCGGGACAGGGGTGCACTTC	CASSPGTGVHF
NA	NA	TRBV6-6	TRBJ2-7	TGTGCCAGCAGTTACTCGACTTACGAGCAGTACTTC	CASSYSTYEQYF
TRBD1	NA	TRBV7-9	TRBJ2-1	TGTGCCAGCAGCCCCGGGACAGGAGTATACAATGAGCAGTTCTTC	CASSPGTGVYNEQFF
NA	NA	TRBV6-5	TRBJ2-7	TGTGCCAGCAGTTCCTCCCTAGCGCGAGCCAGCGAGCAGTACTTC	CASSSSLARASEQYF
NA	NA	TRBV7-8	TRBJ2-1	TGTGCCAGCAGCTTTGTGCCAGAGGGGTCTAGGGGAAATGAGCAGTTCTTC	CASSFVPEGSRGNEQFF
NA	NA	TRBV6-5	TRBJ1-2	TGTGCCAGCAGTTACTCACAGTCTCTAGTCTATGGCTACACCTTC	CASSYSQSLVYGYTF
NA	NA	TRBV11-2	TRBJ2-7	TGTGCCAGCAGCCCCTACTGGGGCAGGGGCTACGAGCAGTACTTC	CASSPYWGRGYEQYF
TRBD1	NA	TRBV5-1	TRBJ1-1	TGCGCCAGCAGCTTGGGGGACAGTTTAGAAGCTTTCTTT	CASSLGDSLEAFF
NA	once	TRBV6-5	TRBJ2-5	TGTGCCAGCAGAAGCCGCGGGACCAAGGGAGAGACCCAGTACTTC	CASRSRGTKGETQYF
TRBD2	NA	TRBV5-1	TRBJ2-1	TGCGCCAGCAGCCAACCGACTAGCGGGTGGGGTGAGCAGTTCTTC	CASSQPTSGWGEQFF
TRBD2	NA	TRBV10-2	TRBJ2-5	TGCGCCAGCAGTGAGTCGAGGTGGACTAGCGGGGACCAAGAGACCCAGTACTTC	CASSESRWTSGDQETQYF
TRBD1	NA	TRBV4-3	TRBJ2-7	TGCGCCAGCAGCTACGGGACAGGGAAATACGAGCAGTACTTC	CASSYGTGKYEQYF
NA	NA	TRBV4-3	TRBJ2-1	TGCGCCAGCAGCCAAAAACGGAAGTCCTACAATGAGCAGTTCTTC	CASSQKRKSYNEQFF
NA	NA	TRBV27	TRBJ1-5	TGTGCCAGCAGTTTATTTGGGGGAAGCAATCAGCCCCAGCATTTT	CASSLFGGSNQPQHF
TRBD1	many	TRBV4-1	TRBJ1-2	TGCGCCAGCAGCCCTTTTGGGAGTGGGACAGCTCCTTATGGCTACACCTTC	CASSPFGSGTAPYGYTF
TRBD2	NA	TRBV4-3	TRBJ2-7	TGCGCCAGCAGCCAAGATATCACTAGCGGGACCTACGAGCAGTACTTC	CASSQDITSGTYEQYF
TRBD2	few	TRBV5-1	TRBJ2-3	TGCGCCAGCAGCGAAGCGGGGGCCAGCACAGATACGCAGTATTTT	CASSEAGASTDTQYF
NA	NA	TRBV29-1	TRBJ2-5	TGCAGCGCCCGGGTGGAGACCCAGTACTTC	CSARVETQYF
TRBD1	NA	TRBV13	TRBJ2-3	TGTGCCAGCAGCTCCATCCGGGACAGGGGATCCACAGATACGCAGTATTTT	CASSSIRDRGSTDTQYF